The next 17 T cell receptor beta chains were all read from a single sample in a study of blood T cell repertoires in COVID-19. Sequencing used immunoSEQ multiplex PCR; TCRdb keeps in-frame clones, though not all of them. The sample consists of around 380,000 clones, more than 75% of them appearing once. The sample comprised peripheral blood. The origin of the receptors is a human donor with acute or convalescent COVID-19. The donor label of this sample is uncertain.

The genes are TRBV30 and TRBJ2-1, with TRBD2 matching 9 bases. Looked up from germline, CDR1 is GTSNPN and CDR2 is SVGIG (reference sequence). The length of the CDR3 is 13 residues. J lost 9 bases, V lost 3 bases, and 6 bases had no gene match. The CDR3 region has the DNA TGTGCCTGGAGAATTGGCGGGAGGGGTGAGCAGTTCTTC. This codes for CAWRIGGRGEQFF.

This clone appeared many times. CDR3 protein: CASSSTDSSDTEAFF. Here the CDR3 DNA reads TGTGCCAGCAGTTCAACCGACAGTTCTGACACTGAAGCTTTCTTT. The genes are TRBV28 and TRBJ1-1; a weak D match, TRBD1 (5 bases). CDR1 and CDR2 (germline): MDHEN, SYDVKM. The CDR3 length is 15 residues. Trimming stripped 4 bases from V and 3 bases from J, with 15 bases between.

The genes are TRBV11-2 and TRBJ1-4; a possible D gene is TRBD1 (5 bases). CDR1 is SGHAT and CDR2 is FQNNGV in the germline V gene. V was trimmed by 6 bases and J by 4 bases, leaving 15 bases between them. The CDR3 totals 15 residues. The CDR3 region has the DNA TGTGCCAGCAGGCGGGCGGCGGGGGATAATGAAAAACTGTTTTTT. As protein: CASRRAAGDNEKLFF.

The rearrangement joins TRBV4-2 to TRBJ1-1; maybe TRBD1 (5 bases). This CDR3 is 13 amino acids long. Deletions cut 0 bases from V and 8 bases from J, with 10 bases between. Germline V CDR1 and CDR2: LGHNA, YNFKEQ. The CDR3 loop is CASSQDWGREAFF. The CDR3 nucleotides read TGTGCCAGCAGCCAAGATTGGGGCAGGGAAGCTTTCTTT.

This sequence joins TRBV7-6 and TRBJ2-1; D may be TRBD1 (6 bases). Germline V CDR1 and CDR2: SGHVS, FNYEAQ. Between the trimmed V and J ends, which lost 4 bases and 0 bases, there was a span of 13 bases. CDR3 length equals 16 residues. The CDR3 DNA is TGTGCCAGCAGCTACAGGGCCGCGAGCTCCTACAATGAGCAGTTCTTC. Translating it yields CASSYRAASSYNEQFF.

This chain connects TRBV5-1 to TRBJ1-4, with TRBD1 as a possible D gene (6 bases). The germline V gene has CDR1 SGHRS and CDR2 YFSETQ. Trimming took off 5 bases at V and 8 bases at J, with 19 bases between the two ends. This CDR3 spans 15 amino acids. The CDR3 region is CASRETGLEKEKLFF. The CDR3 DNA sequence: TGCGCCAGCAGGGAAACAGGGTTAGAGAAGGAAAAACTGTTTTTT.

The chain links TRBV29-1 to TRBJ2-5; D is ambiguous. Germline loops: CDR1 SQVTM, CDR2 ANQGSEA. V shed 7 bases and J shed 9 bases, with 18 bases lying between them. This CDR3 spans 12 amino acids. The CDR3 reads CSGYSRSGAQYF. CDR3 nucleotide sequence: TGCAGCGGCTATTCAAGGTCGGGTGCCCAGTACTTC.

This rearrangement joins TRBV5-4 to TRBJ1-1; D is unclear. This CDR3 region has 16 residues. V shed 0 bases and J shed 4 bases, with 16 bases lying between them. The germline V gene has CDR1 SGHNT and CDR2 YYREEE (reference sequence). The CDR3 spells CASSLARVGMSTEAFF. Written as DNA, the CDR3 is TGTGCCAGCAGCTTGGCTCGGGTAGGAATGAGCACTGAAGCTTTCTTT.

This clone was observed a handful of times. The chain joins TRBV19 to TRBJ1-2; TRBD1 might be the D (5 bases). Trimming removed 7 bases at V and 3 bases at J, with 15 bases between. CDR3 length equals 14 residues. CDR1 and CDR2 (germline): LNHDA, SQIVND (reference sequence). The CDR3 nucleotides are TGTGCCAGTAAAGCCGTCGACAGTGACTATGGCTACACCTTC. Translated: CASKAVDSDYGYTF.

V usage is TRBV6-5 and J usage is TRBJ2-7; D is perhaps TRBD1 (6 bases). V was pared by 0 bases and J by 1 base, with 13 bases between. CDR1 and CDR2 (germline): MNHEY, SVGAGI. CDR3 length equals 16 residues. The CDR3 DNA reads as TGTGCCAGCAGTTACTCGATCAGGGGAACATCCTACGAGCAGTACTTC. Its protein is CASSYSIRGTSYEQYF.

The rearrangement links TRBV7-8 to TRBJ1-5; D remains unclear. Deletions cut 4 bases from V and 0 bases from J, with 4 bases between. The CDR3 contains 13 residues. The germline CDR1 and CDR2 sequences are SGHVS and FQNEAQ. The CDR3 sequence is CASSSYSNQPQHF. The CDR3 DNA sequence: TGTGCCAGCAGCTCGTATAGCAATCAGCCCCAGCATTTT.

The J gene is TRBJ2-5, the V gene TRBV11-3, with TRBD2 matching 8 bases. In germline, CDR1 is SGHNT, CDR2 YENEEA. J gave up 2 bases and V 3 bases, and 8 bases lay outside the gene matches. The CDR3 is 16 residues long. The CDR3 protein is CASSLGGRIPQETQYF. DNA for the CDR3: TGTGCCAGCAGCTTGGGCGGGAGGATACCACAAGAGACCCAGTACTTC.

Details on this clone: Other nucleotide sequences in the sample specify the same CDR3. The rearrangement joins TRBV5-1 to TRBJ1-4; D unclear. The CDR3 spans 11 residues. The germline CDR1 and CDR2 sequences are SGHRS and YFSETQ. V was clipped by 5 bases and J by 5 bases, with 4 bases between them. The CDR3 nucleotides are TGCGCCAGCAGACTCAATGAAAAACTGTTTTTT. It translates to CASRLNEKLFF. The full variable domain, in which reference TRBV5-1 and TRBJ1-4 provide the parts outside the CDR3, is KAGVTQTPRYLIKTRGQQVTLSCSPISGHRSVSWYQQTPGQGLQFLFEYFSETQRNKGNFPGRFSGRQFSNSRSEMNVSTLELGDSALYLCASRLNEKLFFGSGTQLSVL.

The chain links TRBV5-1 to TRBJ2-3, with 7 bases identical to TRBD2. This CDR3 region has 15 residues. J lost 3 bases, V lost 4 bases, and 8 bases had no gene match. Germline V gene sequence: CDR1 SGHRS, CDR2 YFSETQ. CDR3 amino acids: CASSAIAGTTDTQYF. In DNA, the CDR3 is TGCGCCAGCAGCGCGATAGCGGGTACTACAGATACGCAGTATTTT. Based on the CDR3 plus reference TRBV5-1 and TRBJ2-3, the full variable domain is KAGVTQTPRYLIKTRGQQVTLSCSPISGHRSVSWYQQTPGQGLQFLFEYFSETQRNKGNFPGRFSGRQFSNSRSEMNVSTLELGDSALYLCASSAIAGTTDTQYFGPGTRLTVL.

This clone appeared a single time. The chain couples TRBV3-1 (or the pseudogene TRBV3-2) to TRBJ1-2, with D possibly matching TRBD1 (6 bases). With 2 bases removed from V and 8 bases from J, the gap between germline ends came to 21 bases. CDR1 and CDR2 from the germline V gene are LGHDT and YNNKEL (reference sequence). CDR3 size: 16 residues. The CDR3 loop reads CASSQQGPETLRGYTF. In DNA form, the CDR3 reads TGTGCCAGCAGCCAACAGGGGCCAGAAACCCTTCGAGGCTACACCTTC.

There are a few counts of this clone. V usage is TRBV25-1 and J usage is TRBJ1-1; the match to TRBD1 covers 11 bases. The CDR3 loop spans 16 amino acids. CDR1 and CDR2 (germline): MGHDK, SYGVNS. The V gene end was trimmed by 6 bases and the J gene end by 3 bases; junction bases not matched to a gene: 9. CDR3 loop: CASRTGQGGWDTEAFF. The CDR3 nucleotides are TGTGCCAGCAGAACGGGACAGGGGGGTTGGGACACTGAAGCTTTCTTT.

CDR3 nucleotide sequence: TGCGCCAGCAGTGAGTGGGGAGGTTGGGGCTACACCTTC. Translation gives CASSEWGGWGYTF. The rearrangement joins TRBV10-2 to TRBJ1-2, with D unclear. The CDR3 has 13 amino acids. The germline V and J ends were trimmed by 1 base and 8 bases, with 11 bases remaining between them. From germline, CDR1 is WSHSY and CDR2 SAAADI.